This T cell receptor (beta chain) was found in a study of control samples from healthy donors and cancer patients. Data came from immunoSEQ multiplex PCR; TCRdb stores just in-frame clones and leaves some out. The sample includes some 410,000 clones, more than 80% seen only once; the top ten take 5.5% to 7.5%. The sequenced material came from PBMCs. The source of this sequence is a man between 40 and 49 years old with head and neck cancer.

The CDR3 region is CASSSPGRGNTEAFF. The CDR3 coding sequence is TGTGCCAGCAGTTCCCCCGGACGGGGGAACACTGAAGCTTTCTTT. V usage is TRBV6-5 and J usage is TRBJ1-1; D is uncertain. This CDR3 is built from 15 residues. Trimming took 4 bases from V and 1 from J, leaving 13 bases between them. Germline CDR1 MNHEY, CDR2 SVGAGI.